Listed here are 16 T cell receptor beta chains from one sample, sequenced in a study of OX40 agonist ivuxolimab in advanced cancers. Profiling relied on immunoSEQ multiplex PCR, and the TCRdb table lists in-frame clones only, not all of them. The sample lists approximately 59,000 clones, over 80% seen once, with around 3.6% in the top ten. The sample in question was CD4+ or CD8+ T cells sorted from blood, obtained in a trial of the OX40 agonist ivuxolimab. Every receptor here comes from an adult with an advanced solid tumor such as melanoma, head and neck, liver or kidney cancer.

The rearrangement joins TRBV10-2 to TRBJ2-7; TRBD1 agrees at 8 bases. Trimming took 4 bases from V and 5 from J; bases not matched to a gene: 7. The CDR3 consists of 14 residues. The germline V gene has CDR1 WSHSY and CDR2 SAAADI. The CDR3 reads CASSGGQGIHEQYF. The CDR3, as DNA: TGCGCCAGCAGTGGAGGACAGGGTATCCACGAGCAGTACTTC.

This chain connects TRBV27 to TRBJ2-1, with a weak D call TRBD2 (6 bases). V lost 5 bases to trimming and J lost 5 bases, with 13 bases between them. The CDR3 is 14 amino acids. Germline CDR1 MNHEY, CDR2 SMNVEV (reference sequence). The CDR3 DNA is TGTGCCAGCAGTAGTAGCGGACCTCACAATGAGCAGTTCTTC. Its translation is CASSSSGPHNEQFF.

The chain has TRBV2 and TRBJ1-4; D gene ambiguous. This CDR3 region has 13 residues. Germline CDR1 SNHLY, CDR2 FYNNEI. Trimming took 3 bases from V and 8 from J, leaving 10 bases between them. CDR3 coding DNA: TGTGCCAGCAGTGATGATCAGCGGGAAAAACTGTTTTTT. Protein: CASSDDQREKLFF. The full variable domain, completed using reference TRBV2 and TRBJ1-4, is EPEVTQTPSHQVTQMGQEVILRCVPISNHLYFYWYRQILGQKVEFLVSFYNNEISEKSEIFDDQFSVERPDGSNFTLKIRSTKLEDSAMYFCASSDDQREKLFFGSGTQLSVL.

This CDR3 is CASSQGPAGYEQYF. The CDR3 nucleotides read TGCGCCAGCAGTCAAGGGCCAGCGGGATACGAGCAGTACTTC. J is TRBJ2-7 and V is TRBV5-1, with 7 bases that match TRBD2. In germline, CDR1 is SGHRS, CDR2 YFSETQ. With V trimmed by 5 bases and J by 4 bases, 9 bases remained unmatched. The CDR3 runs to 14 residues.

The chain combines TRBV19 with TRBJ1-2; D gene uncertain. This CDR3 has 13 amino acids. CDR1 LNHDA and CDR2 SQIVND come from the germline V gene (reference sequence). Trimming took off 5 bases at V and 4 bases at J, with 11 bases between the two ends. CDR3 DNA: TGTGCCAGTAGTGAGGTCACCCCCTATGGCTACACCTTC. This translates into CASSEVTPYGYTF.

This chain uses TRBV5-1 with TRBJ2-7, with 7 bases matching TRBD1. There are 14 residues in the CDR3. Germline V CDR1 and CDR2: SGHRS, YFSETQ. The ends lost 2 bases at V and 2 bases at J; junction bases unmatched: 4. CDR3 protein: CASSLETGTYEQYF. CDR3 coding DNA: TGCGCCAGCAGCTTAGAGACAGGGACCTACGAGCAGTACTTC. Supplemented by reference TRBV5-1 and TRBJ2-7, the full variable domain reads KAGVTQTPRYLIKTRGQQVTLSCSPISGHRSVSWYQQTPGQGLQFLFEYFSETQRNKGNFPGRFSGRQFSNSRSEMNVSTLELGDSALYLCASSLETGTYEQYFGPGTRLTVT.

This clone appeared a single time. The V call is TRBV7-9, the J call TRBJ2-6; D perhaps matches TRBD1 (6 bases). Trimming left V 4 bases short and J 9 bases short, with 19 bases between. The germline gives CDR1 SEHNR, CDR2 FQNEAQ (reference sequence). The CDR3 spans 16 residues. CDR3 bases: TGTGCCAGCAGCTCCAGGACAGCTCCCGGAGGCAACGTCCTGACTTTC. Translating gives CASSSRTAPGGNVLTF. Looking up the rest from reference TRBV7-9 and TRBJ2-6 gives the full variable domain: DTGVSQNPRHKITKRGQNVTFRCDPISEHNRLYWYRQTLGQGPEFLTYFQNEAQLEKSRLLSDRFSAERPKGSFSTLEIQRTEQGDSAMYLCASSSRTAPGGNVLTFGAGSRLTVL.

This sequence joins TRBV6-1 and TRBJ2-2; D may correspond to TRBD1 or TRBD2 (5 bases each). V lost 4 bases, J lost 4 bases, and 13 bases lay in between. The CDR3 has 15 amino acids. Germline V lookup: CDR1 MNHNS, CDR2 SASEGT. This CDR3 reads CASSALGAGTGELFF. The CDR3 nucleotides read TGTGCCAGCAGTGCGCTAGGGGCGGGCACCGGGGAGCTGTTTTTT.

This clone showed up just a few times. V gene TRBV7-3 combines with J gene TRBJ2-1; 8 bases are a match to TRBD2. Germline CDR1 reads SGHTA; CDR2 reads FQGTGA. Losses at the gene ends were 5 bases for V and 10 bases for J; bases not matched to a gene: 16. This CDR3 has 16 residues. DNA of the CDR3: TGTGCCAGCAGCCCAAGCCGCAGAGTCACTAGCGGAGAGCAGTTCTTC. It codes for CASSPSRRVTSGEQFF.

This sequence joins TRBV28 and TRBJ2-5; TRBD2 is a possible D gene (5 bases). CDR1 and CDR2 (germline): MDHEN, SYDVKM. V dropped 6 bases and J dropped 7 bases, with 9 bases sitting between them. The CDR3 has 11 residues. CDR3 protein: CASSSGRTQYF. DNA for the CDR3: TGTGCCAGCAGCTCGGGGAGGACCCAGTACTTC.

The chain recombines TRBV2 with TRBJ1-4; D is unclear. The CDR3 is 11 amino acids. Trimming left V 3 bases short and J 8 bases short, with 4 bases between. Germline V CDR1 and CDR2: SNHLY, FYNNEI. In DNA, the CDR3 is TGTGCCAGCAGTGAGACCGAAAAACTGTTTTTT. Translating gives CASSETEKLFF.

The chain joins TRBV28 to TRBJ2-1, with no clear D. Trimming pared 5 bases from V and 9 bases from J, leaving 11 bases between. In germline, CDR1 is MDHEN, CDR2 SYDVKM. The CDR3 is made up of 12 amino acids. The CDR3 sequence: CASSQLDFEQFF. The CDR3, as DNA: TGTGCCAGCAGTCAATTGGATTTTGAGCAGTTCTTC.

V and J are TRBV19 and TRBJ2-2; no definite D call. The CDR3 is 11 residues long. Germline assignment: CDR1 LNHDA and CDR2 SQIVND (reference sequence). V lost 5 bases to trimming and J lost 6 bases, with 4 bases between them. CDR3 loop: CASSAAGELFF. The DNA of the CDR3 is TGTGCCAGTAGTGCGGCCGGGGAGCTGTTTTTT.

A few counts support this clone. This rearrangement joins TRBV4-3 to TRBJ1-3; D call uncertain. This CDR3 comprises 15 residues. Germline lookup yields CDR1 LGHNA and CDR2 YSLEER. V was trimmed by 1 base and J by 2 bases, leaving 9 bases between them. The CDR3 DNA is TGCGCCAGCAGCCAAGGTCCCGGGGCTGGAAACACCATATATTTT. Amino acid sequence: CASSQGPGAGNTIYF.

The chain has TRBV2 and TRBJ1-2; 9 nucleotides match TRBD1. The V gene's germline CDR1 is SNHLY and CDR2 FYNNEI. V shed 6 bases and J 6 bases; nucleotides not matched to a gene: 2. The CDR3 extends over 12 amino acids. As DNA, the CDR3 is TGTGCCAGCAGGCGACAGGGGGATGGCTACACCTTC. Translated: CASRRQGDGYTF.

The rearrangement uses TRBV4-1 and TRBJ1-1, with D possibly matching TRBD1 (6 bases). Trimming took off 0 bases at V and 12 bases at J, with 20 bases between the two ends. CDR1 is MGHRA and CDR2 is YSYEKL in the germline V gene. The CDR3 covers 15 residues. The CDR3 bases are TGCGCCAGCAGCCAAGAAGGGTGGGGGGCAAGGGGAACTTTCTTT. It translates to CASSQEGWGARGTFF.